This TCR beta chain was captured in a study of CD8 T cells in Susac syndrome. CDR3 length: 15 amino acids. Germline values: CDR1 SGDLS, CDR2 YYNGEE. The V end lost 0 bases, the J end lost 5 bases, and 15 bases lay between the germline ends. With random hexamers, reverse transcription was performed on roughly 0.45 to 1 ug of RNA. TCRdb used MiXCR to reprocess the immunoSEQ multiplex PCR reads, holding one entry per CDR3 protein. The sample gives some 150,000 distinct CDR3 sequences, around 95% of which show up once; more than 0.2% is in the top ten. The specimen was CD8+ T cells from PBMCs. This TCR was sampled from a human donor with multiple sclerosis. The chain is built from TRBV9 and TRBJ2-7; weak D call: TRBD1 (5 bases). CDR3 sequence: CASSVGSQGLHEQYF. The CDR3 DNA reads TGTGCCAGCAGCGTAGGATCGCAGGGTCTCCACGAGCAGTACTTC.